This TCR beta chain is drawn from a study of Graves' ophthalmopathy and Graves' hyperthyroidism. Overall study: Peripheral blood was collected at initial diagnosis, before any treatment. The study, taken as a whole, reports: Most expanded clonotypes from thyroid (those above 0.001 frequency) were also found in blood.

Hyperthyroidism patients, aged 18 to 65, were newly diagnosed, under 2 months' duration. About this clonotype itself: Its target is not known.

The authors amplified TCR beta CDR3 regions from RNA transcripts. Second-round multiplex PCR came after first-round RT-PCR with HTBI primers. TCRdb re-called the multiplex PCR reads with MiXCR, one entry per CDR3 protein. The data hold more than 300,000 distinct CDR3 sequences, with 15% to 17% observed a single time. The sample taken for sequencing was peripheral blood. The TCR sequence derives from a woman between 18 and 29 years old with stable Graves' hyperthyroidism.

CDR3 protein: CASSLAPGRGNTIYF. The CDR3 DNA sequence: TGTGCCAGCAGCTTAGCACCGGGGCGGGGAAACACCATATATTTT. This chain connects TRBV7-2 to TRBJ1-3; possibly TRBD1 for D (5 bases). The germline V and J ends were trimmed by 0 bases and 4 bases, with 10 bases remaining between them. The CDR3 is 15 amino acids. Germline CDR1 and CDR2: SGHTA and FQGNSA. Variable domain in full (rest from reference TRBV7-2 and TRBJ1-3): GAGVSQSPSNKVTEKGKDVELRCDPISGHTALYWYRQSLGQGLEFLIYFQGNSAPDKSGLPSDRFSAERTGGSVSTLTIQRTQQEDSAVYLCASSLAPGRGNTIYFGEGSWLTVV.